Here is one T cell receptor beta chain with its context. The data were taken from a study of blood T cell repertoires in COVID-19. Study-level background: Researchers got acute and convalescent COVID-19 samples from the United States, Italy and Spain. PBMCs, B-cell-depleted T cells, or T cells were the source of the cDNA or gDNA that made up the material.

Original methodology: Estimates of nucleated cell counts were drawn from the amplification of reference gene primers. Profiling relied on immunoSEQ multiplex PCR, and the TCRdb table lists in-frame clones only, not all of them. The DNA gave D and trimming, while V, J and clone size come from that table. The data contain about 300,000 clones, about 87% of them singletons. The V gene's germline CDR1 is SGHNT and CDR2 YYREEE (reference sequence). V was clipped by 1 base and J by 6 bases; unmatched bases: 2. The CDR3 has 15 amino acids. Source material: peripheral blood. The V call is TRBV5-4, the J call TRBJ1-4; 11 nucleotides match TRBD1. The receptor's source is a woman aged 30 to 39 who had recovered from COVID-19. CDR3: CASSLSGQGDEKLFF. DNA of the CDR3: TGTGCCAGCAGCTTGTCGGGACAGGGGGATGAAAAACTGTTTTTT.